Shown below are 25 T cell receptor beta chains from a single sample sequenced in a study of shared clonotypes between healthy human individuals. Data came from immunoSEQ multiplex PCR; TCRdb stores just in-frame clones and leaves some out. Among approximately 1.5 million clones, around 98.5% were seen once, and the ten largest hold 0.36%. Sequencing was performed on naive CD4+ T cells sorted from blood. Subset described: CD45RA+ positively selected. All receptors come from a man under 40 in good health.

The gene calls are TRBV11-3 and TRBJ2-3; 10 positions agree with TRBD2. The ends lost 5 bases at V and 7 bases at J; junction bases unmatched: 9. CDR3 size: 15 residues. Germline V gene data show CDR1 as SGHNT and CDR2 as YENEEA. In DNA, the CDR3 is TGTGCCAGCAGCCAGAGAGCGGGAGGGCCGAATACGCAGTATTTT. Encoded protein: CASSQRAGGPNTQYF. The full variable domain, rest sourced from reference TRBV11-3 and TRBJ2-3, is EAGVVQSPRYKIIEKKQPVAFWCNPISGHNTLYWYLQNLGQGPELLIRYENEEAVDDSQLPKDRFSAERLKGVDSTLKIQPAELGDSAVYLCASSQRAGGPNTQYFGPGTRLTVL.

The CDR3 loop is CASSLEGRGLTEAFF. The CDR3 region has the DNA TGCGCCAGCAGCTTGGAGGGCAGGGGGCTCACTGAAGCTTTCTTT. The genes are TRBV5-1 and TRBJ1-1, with 8 bases lining up with TRBD1. Germline V gene lookup returns CDR1 SGHRS and CDR2 YFSETQ. This CDR3 region has 15 residues. The J segment lost 4 bases and the V segment lost 0 bases, leaving 5 bases of the junction unmatched.

The chain links TRBV6-1 to TRBJ1-2; 9 bases are a match to TRBD1. The CDR3 totals 15 residues. The V gene's germline CDR1 is MNHNS and CDR2 SASEGT. V lost 3 bases, J lost 4 bases, and 6 bases stayed unmatched. CDR3 in DNA: TGTGCCAGCAGTGAGAGGGACAGGGTCGTCTATGGCTACACCTTC. The encoded protein is CASSERDRVVYGYTF.

V usage is TRBV5-5 and J usage is TRBJ1-5; TRBD1 matches at 8 bases. The junction had 6 bases not matched to a gene; V was cut back by 3 bases and J by 4 bases. The V gene's germline CDR1 is SGHKS and CDR2 YYEKEE (reference sequence). The CDR3 has 15 residues. CDR3 sequence: CASSSTGESNQPQHF. In DNA, the CDR3 is TGTGCCAGCAGCTCGACAGGGGAGTCGAATCAGCCCCAGCATTTT.

V is TRBV13 and J is TRBJ2-1; no reliable D call. The CDR3 runs to 14 residues. V gave up 0 bases and J gave up 4 bases, with 7 bases separating them. Germline V CDR1 and CDR2: PRHDT, FYEKMQ (reference sequence). CDR3 sequence reads: CASSLGRLYNEQFF. The CDR3 DNA sequence: TGTGCCAGCAGCTTAGGGAGACTGTACAATGAGCAGTTCTTC.

J is TRBJ2-7 and V is TRBV2; the D gene is possibly TRBD1 (6 bases). V dropped 1 base and J dropped 1 base, with 8 bases sitting between them. The CDR3 covers 14 residues. Germline CDR1 and CDR2: SNHLY and FYNNEI. CDR3 loop: CASSEDDRSYEQYF. The CDR3 bases are TGTGCCAGCAGTGAAGATGACAGGTCCTACGAGCAGTACTTC.

The genes are TRBV14 and TRBJ2-1, with D perhaps being TRBD1 or TRBD2 (5 bases each). V gave up 1 base and J gave up 5 bases, with 12 bases separating them. Germline CDR1 and CDR2: SGHDN and FVKESK. This CDR3 region has 15 residues. The CDR3 protein is CASSQGPGPDNEQFF. The CDR3 DNA sequence: TGTGCCAGCAGCCAAGGGCCGGGGCCCGACAATGAGCAGTTCTTC.

The CDR3 nucleotides are TGCGCCAGCAGCTTGGGTGTGGATGGGGGCACTGAAGCTTTCTTT. Translating it yields CASSLGVDGGTEAFF. The rearrangement joins TRBV5-1 to TRBJ1-1, with D perhaps matching TRBD1 (5 bases). Germline V lookup: CDR1 SGHRS, CDR2 YFSETQ. CDR3 length: 15 amino acids. Trimming removed 0 bases at V and 4 bases at J, with 13 bases between.

The CDR3, as DNA: TGTGCCAGCTCACCCGTGACTAGCGGGAACACAGATACGCAGTATTTT. It yields the protein CASSPVTSGNTDTQYF. The gene calls are TRBV18 and TRBJ2-3; 11 nucleotides line up with TRBD2. The length of the CDR3 is 16 residues. Germline V gives CDR1 KGHSH, CDR2 LQKENI. The junction had 4 bases not matched to a gene; V was cut back by 3 bases and J by 2 bases. Combining the CDR3 with reference TRBV18 and TRBJ2-3 gives the whole variable domain NAGVMQNPRHLVRRRGQEARLRCSPMKGHSHVYWYRQLPEEGLKFMVYLQKENIIDESGMPKERFSAEFPKEGPSILRIQQVVRGDSAAYFCASSPVTSGNTDTQYFGPGTRLTVL.

The CDR3 region has the DNA TGCGCCAGCAGCTCCGACCGCGGGGACAGTTTTAATGAAAAACTGTTTTTT. Amino acids: CASSSDRGDSFNEKLFF. The chain joins TRBV5-1 to TRBJ1-4, with 7 bases identical to TRBD1. Germline V CDR1 and CDR2: SGHRS, YFSETQ. Unmatched junction bases numbered 12, after V lost 3 bases and J lost 4 bases. The CDR3 sequence is 17 residues long.

V usage is TRBV19 and J usage is TRBJ2-3; D may be TRBD1 (6 bases). CDR1 is LNHDA and CDR2 is SQIVND in the germline V gene (reference sequence). The CDR3 is 13 amino acids. Deletions cut 4 bases from V and 1 base from J, with 6 bases between. CDR3 DNA: TGTGCCAGTAGTAACAGGGGCACAGATACGCAGTATTTT. It codes for CASSNRGTDTQYF.

The chain carries TRBV7-9 and TRBJ2-2; D possibly uses TRBD1 or TRBD2 (5 bases each). The CDR3 is 16 residues long. Trimming removed 5 bases from V and 0 bases from J, with 13 bases in between. The germline V gene encodes CDR1 SEHNR and CDR2 FQNEAQ (reference sequence). The CDR3 sequence is CASSLAGSPNTGELFF. CDR3 nucleotides: TGTGCCAGCAGCCTCGCAGGGAGTCCGAACACCGGGGAGCTGTTTTTT.

The V gene is TRBV18, the J gene TRBJ2-7; D gene uncertain. CDR3 length: 13 residues. Germline assignment: CDR1 KGHSH and CDR2 LQKENI. The ends were cut back, 3 bases at V and 2 bases at J, with 8 bases in the middle. The CDR3 bases are TGTGCCAGCTCACCCCTAGGTCCCTACGAGCAGTACTTC. Translating it yields CASSPLGPYEQYF.

J is TRBJ2-7 and V is TRBV27; no clear D. The germline V and J ends were trimmed by 5 bases and 2 bases, with 13 bases remaining between them. Germline CDR1 reads MNHEY; CDR2 reads SMNVEV (reference sequence). This CDR3 has 14 residues. The CDR3 region has the DNA TGTGCCAGCAGTCCCCGACCGAAACCCTACGAGCAGTACTTC. This gives the protein CASSPRPKPYEQYF.

This chain connects TRBV6-5 to TRBJ2-7; 12 bases map to TRBD2. Trimming at V came to 7 bases and at J to 3 bases, leaving 4 bases not matched to a gene. CDR3 length equals 14 residues. Germline V gene data show CDR1 as MNHEY and CDR2 as SVGAGI. DNA for the CDR3: TGTGCCAGCACCCGGACTAGCGGGATCTACGAGCAGTACTTC. This codes for CASTRTSGIYEQYF.

The chain joins TRBV9 to TRBJ2-1; tentatively, D is TRBD2 (6 bases). V gave up 1 base and J gave up 7 bases, with 12 bases separating them. The germline CDR1 and CDR2 sequences are SGDLS and YYNGEE. The CDR3 loop spans 14 amino acids. CDR3 bases: TGTGCCAGCAGCGTATCTGGGGGGTGGAATGAGCAGTTCTTC. This translates into CASSVSGGWNEQFF.

Concerning this clone: Distinct nucleotide sequences in the sample also encode this CDR3. V gene TRBV2 combines with J gene TRBJ2-3, with 8 positions matching TRBD1. V lost 3 bases to trimming and J lost 1 base; unmatched junction nucleotides: 0. There are 14 residues in the CDR3. The V gene's germline CDR1 is SNHLY and CDR2 FYNNEI. As DNA, the CDR3 is TGTGCCAGCAGTGACAGGGGGCGCACAGATACGCAGTATTTT. Its translation is CASSDRGRTDTQYF.

The chain is built from TRBV7-7 and TRBJ1-1; D remains ambiguous. The CDR3 is 13 amino acids. The V end was cut by 1 base, the J end by 1 base, with 4 bases between. Germline lookup yields CDR1 SSHAT and CDR2 FNYEAQ (reference sequence). CDR3 protein: CASSLEANTEAFF. CDR3 in DNA: TGTGCCAGCAGCTTAGAGGCGAACACTGAAGCTTTCTTT. Combining the CDR3 with reference TRBV7-7 and TRBJ1-1 gives the whole variable domain GAGVSQSPRYKVTKRGQDVTLRCDPISSHATLYWYQQALGQGPEFLTYFNYEAQPDKSGLPSDRFSAERPEGSISTLTIQRTEQRDSAMYRCASSLEANTEAFFGQGTRLTVV.

The chain carries TRBV6-5 and TRBJ1-5; weak D call: TRBD1 (5 bases). Germline CDR1 reads MNHEY; CDR2 reads SVGAGI. CDR3 length: 15 amino acids. V was shortened by 0 bases and J by 6 bases, with 12 bases between the two germline ends. CDR3 coding DNA: TGTGCCAGCAGTTACTCGGGGGGGAATGGTCAGCCCCAGCATTTT. Translating gives CASSYSGGNGQPQHF.

This sequence joins TRBV25-1 and TRBJ2-3, with TRBD1 as a possible D gene (5 bases). V lost 5 bases to trimming and J lost 1 base, with 13 bases between them. Germline CDR1 MGHDK, CDR2 SYGVNS. This CDR3 region has 15 residues. CDR3 in DNA: TGTGCCAGCAGTCCAACAGGCGTCGGCACAGATACGCAGTATTTT. It codes for CASSPTGVGTDTQYF.

The genes are TRBV6-5 and TRBJ2-5, with TRBD1 identical over 9 bases. CDR3 length: 15 residues. V shed 2 bases and J 4 bases; nucleotides not matched to a gene: 5. From germline, CDR1 is MNHEY and CDR2 SVGAGI. CDR3 DNA sequence: TGTGCCAGCAGTTACCCCACAGGGGGCGCAGAGACCCAGTACTTC. The encoded protein is CASSYPTGGAETQYF.

About this clone itself: Other nucleotide sequences from this sample produce the same CDR3. V gene TRBV9 combines with J gene TRBJ1-1; 7 positions match TRBD1. V lost 0 bases to trimming and J lost 0 bases; unmatched junction nucleotides: 2. There are 15 residues in the CDR3. Germline V gene lookup returns CDR1 SGDLS and CDR2 YYNGEE. For the CDR3, the DNA is TGTGCCAGCAGCGTAGCAGGGGGGATGAACACTGAAGCTTTCTTT. It codes for CASSVAGGMNTEAFF.

The chain carries TRBV6-1 and TRBJ2-3; D ambiguous. The CDR3 extends over 13 amino acids. V lost 7 bases and J 6 bases, leaving 14 bases between the germline ends. Germline V lookup: CDR1 MNHNS, CDR2 SASEGT. For the CDR3, the DNA is TGTGCCAGCAACCCCGTAGCCTCTGATACGCAGTATTTT. Amino acids: CASNPVASDTQYF.

The chain links TRBV5-1 to TRBJ2-7; 10 bases fit TRBD2. CDR3 size: 15 residues. The J segment lost 5 bases and the V segment lost 4 bases, leaving 9 bases of the junction unmatched. Germline CDR1 is SGHRS and CDR2 is YFSETQ. CDR3 region: CASSTLAGVRNEQYF. The CDR3 DNA reads TGCGCCAGCAGCACGCTAGCGGGAGTAAGGAACGAGCAGTACTTC.

The chain combines TRBV29-1 with TRBJ2-7; TRBD1 aligns across 7 bases. V was clipped by 7 bases and J by 3 bases; unmatched bases: 15. The CDR3 consists of 15 residues. The germline V gene encodes CDR1 SQVTM and CDR2 ANQGSEA. The CDR3, as DNA: TGCAGCGCCGGCCCCGGGACCTCAGGGGGCTACGAGCAGTACTTC. Translating gives CSAGPGTSGGYEQYF.